This T cell receptor beta chain was profiled in a study of yellow fever vaccine responses in identical twins. Findings and caveats of the study: It has been reported that, in twins, the vaccine T cell response seemed partly convergent and partly personalized.

Turning to this clonotype: Antigen specificity is unknown.

TCRdb reprocessed the RT-PCR reads via MiXCR and lists one record per CDR3 protein. This table has about 23,000 distinct CDR3 sequences, around four fifths appearing once. CDR1 is SGHDN, CDR2 FVKESK, per germline. The CDR3 has 14 amino acids. V was cut by 2 bases and J by 0 bases, with 8 bases left in between. The chain employs TRBV14 and TRBJ2-7; D not resolved. This sequence was found in a woman younger than 35 who received the yellow fever vaccine. This sample comprised T cells from blood (PBMCs), unsorted or a sorted subset (not recorded which), obtained before or after yellow fever vaccination (not recorded which). The CDR3 loop reads CASSQMTDSYEQYF. The CDR3, as DNA: TGTGCCAGCAGCCAAATGACGGACTCCTACGAGCAGTACTTC.